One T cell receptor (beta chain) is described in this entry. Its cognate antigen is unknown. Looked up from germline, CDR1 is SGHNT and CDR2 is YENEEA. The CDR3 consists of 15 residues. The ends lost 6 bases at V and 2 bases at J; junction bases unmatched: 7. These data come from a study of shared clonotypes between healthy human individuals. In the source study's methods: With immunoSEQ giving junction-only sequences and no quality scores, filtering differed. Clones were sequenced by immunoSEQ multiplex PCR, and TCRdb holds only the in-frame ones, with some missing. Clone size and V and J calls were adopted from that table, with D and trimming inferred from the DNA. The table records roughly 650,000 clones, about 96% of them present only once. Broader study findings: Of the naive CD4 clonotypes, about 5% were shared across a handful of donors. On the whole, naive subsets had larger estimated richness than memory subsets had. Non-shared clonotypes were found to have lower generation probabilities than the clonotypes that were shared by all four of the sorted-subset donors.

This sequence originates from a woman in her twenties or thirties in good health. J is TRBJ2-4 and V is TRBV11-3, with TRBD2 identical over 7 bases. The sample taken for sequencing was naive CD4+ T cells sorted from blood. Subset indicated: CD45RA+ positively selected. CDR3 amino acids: CASSIKRESKNIQYF. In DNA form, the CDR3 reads TGTGCCAGCAGTATAAAGCGGGAATCCAAAAACATTCAGTACTTC.